Here is one T cell receptor (beta chain) with its context. Authors' processing steps: Estimates of nucleated cell counts were drawn from the amplification of reference gene primers. Clones were read by immunoSEQ multiplex PCR, and TCRdb kept only the in-frame ones, dropping some. V and J calls and clone size come straight from that table; D and trimming were deduced from the DNA. The data hold about 15,000 clones, with 70% to 90% observed a single time. The data were taken from a study of blood T cell repertoires in COVID-19. Turning to the study itself: Both acute and convalescent COVID-19 samples were obtained from the United States, Italy and Spain. PBMCs, B-cell-depleted T cells, or T cells provided the cDNA or gDNA that made up the material.

CDR1 is MNHEY, CDR2 SVGAGI, per germline. Trimming took 6 bases from V and 2 from J, leaving 14 bases between them. CDR3 length: 15 amino acids. The sequenced material came from peripheral blood. The chain uses TRBV6-5 and TRBJ2-1, with TRBD1 as a possible D gene (6 bases). The receptor was derived from a human donor in a cohort sampled during active COVID-19. CDR3: CASRLGGRTYNEQFF. The CDR3 coding sequence is TGTGCCAGCAGACTAGGGGGACGGACCTACAATGAGCAGTTCTTC.